What follows are 32 T cell receptor beta chains derived from one specimen sequenced in a study of breast tumors, draining lymph nodes, adjacent tissues. Samples came from axillary lymph nodes draining the breast cancer. TCRdb recomputed calls from the multiplex PCR reads with MiXCR, one row per CDR3 protein. The repertoire holds some 150,000 distinct CDR3 sequences, with more than 25% as singletons. Sequencing was carried out using axillary lymph node tissue. The receptors stem from a female donor with breast cancer. Some clones in this sample may be carry-over from other donors' samples.

V is TRBV6-6 and J is TRBJ2-1, with 7 bases fitting TRBD1. The V gene end was trimmed by 2 bases and the J gene end by 6 bases; junction bases not matched to a gene: 4. The CDR3 runs 14 residues. CDR1 and CDR2 (germline): MNHNY, SVGAGI (reference sequence). CDR3 loop: CASSYGTECNEQFF. CDR3 DNA: TGTGCCAGCAGTTACGGGACAGAATGCAATGAGCAGTTCTTC.

This clonotype has just a few counts. This may be a read error: a much more frequent sequence differs by one nucleotide. The chain joins TRBV20-1 to TRBJ2-5, with 7 bases lining up with TRBD2. The CDR3 has 14 amino acids. Germline V gene sequence: CDR1 DFQATT, CDR2 SNEGSKA (reference sequence). Trimming cost V 5 bases and J 7 bases; bases outside gene matches: 13. Written as DNA, the CDR3 is TGCAGTGCTGGGGGGAGGGGAGCCGTCGCGACCCAGTACTTC. This gives the protein CSAGGRGAVATQYF.

At least ten counts were recorded for this clonotype. The chain uses TRBV9 and TRBJ2-5; possibly TRBD1 for D (6 bases). V was trimmed by 2 bases and J by 1 base, leaving 9 bases between them. The CDR3 length is 14 residues. Germline CDR1 and CDR2: SGDLS and YYNGEE. CDR3 bases: TGTGCCAGCAGCGTGGCAGGGGTCCAAGAGACCCAGTACTTC. Residues: CASSVAGVQETQYF.

A word on this clonotype: This sequence may be a read error, since a much larger clone differs from it by one base. No conserved phenylalanine or tryptophan is present at the end of the CDR3, so a read error is the likely explanation. The chain combines TRBV20-1 with TRBJ2-1; 7 positions match TRBD2. The CDR3 has 15 amino acids. The V gene end was trimmed by 6 bases and the J gene end by 0 bases; junction bases not matched to a gene: 8. Germline-derived CDR1 and CDR2 are DFQATT and SNEGSKA (reference sequence). The CDR3 is CSAGYGGSSYNEQFL. The CDR3 nucleotides read TGCAGTGCCGGATACGGGGGGAGCTCCTACAATGAGCAGTTCCTC.

For this clonotype: A read error may produce the germline difference seen at one junction end. V and J are TRBV6-1 and TRBJ1-5, with a weak D call TRBD1 (5 bases). Germline-derived CDR1 and CDR2 are MNHNS and SASEGT. The CDR3 loop spans 15 amino acids. CDR3 residues: CASSVGGSGNRPQHF. The CDR3 DNA is TGTGCCAGCAGTGTCGGGGGATCCGGAAATCGGCCCCAGCATTTT.

This clonotype was found many times. The rearrangement joins TRBV24-1 to TRBJ2-1, with TRBD1 matching 7 bases. Germline assignment: CDR1 KGHDR and CDR2 SFDVKD. J was trimmed by 8 bases and V by 9 bases; bases with no gene match: 9. The CDR3 contains 13 residues. CDR3 sequence: CATRRTGVDEQFF. The DNA of the CDR3 is TGTGCCACCCGACGGACAGGCGTAGATGAGCAGTTCTTC.

Comments on this clonotype: This could be a read error, since a much larger clone is one nucleotide away. V is TRBV28 and J is TRBJ1-4; a weak D match, TRBD1 (6 bases). Germline CDR1 MDHEN, CDR2 SYDVKM. The CDR3 consists of 13 residues. The V end lost 9 bases, the J end lost 6 bases, and 14 bases lay between the germline ends. In DNA, the CDR3 is TGTGCCAGTAGCGGGACACCTTATGAAAAACTGTTTTTT. It is translated as CASSGTPYEKLFF.

Regarding this clonotype: This may be a read error: a much more frequent sequence differs by one nucleotide. The genes are TRBV7-2 and TRBJ2-6; D is possibly TRBD1 (5 bases). There are 17 residues in the CDR3. Germline V gene data show CDR1 as SGHTA and CDR2 as FQGNSA. DNA for the CDR3: TGTGCCAGCAGCCCCTTTGACAGACCCTCTGGGGCCAACCTCCTGACTTTC. It specifies CASSPFDRPSGANLLTF.

The sample holds many counts of this clonotype. The CDR3, as DNA: TGTGCCAGCAGCTTGGATGACTTCCAAGAGACCCAGTACTTC. Amino acids: CASSLDDFQETQYF. This chain links TRBV5-6 with TRBJ2-5, with unresolved D. V dropped 0 bases and J dropped 1 base, with 7 bases sitting between them. The germline gives CDR1 SGHDT, CDR2 YYEEEE. The length of the CDR3 is 14 residues. Full variable domain (missing parts from reference TRBV5-6 and TRBJ2-5): DAGVTQSPTHLIKTRGQQVTLRCSPKSGHDTVSWYQQALGQGPQFIFQYYEEEERQRGNFPDRFSGHQFPNYSSELNVNALLLGDSALYLCASSLDDFQETQYFGPGTRLLVL.

This clonotype has a handful of counts. Given a much more abundant clone one base away, this may be a read error. The J gene is TRBJ2-5, the V gene TRBV29-1, with 8 bases identical to TRBD1. Germline-derived CDR1 and CDR2 are SQVTM and ANQGSEA. The CDR3 is made up of 13 amino acids. CDR3 in amino acids: CGVAGQGGETQYF. The CDR3 DNA sequence: TGCGGCGTTGCCGGACAGGGTGGGGAGACCCAGTACTTC.

This clonotype was detected many times. The chain combines TRBV7-6 with TRBJ2-1; 12 nucleotides match TRBD2. The CDR3 loop spans 18 amino acids. Germline V CDR1 and CDR2: SGHVS, FNYEAQ. V was clipped by 2 bases and J by 0 bases; unmatched bases: 5. The CDR3 nucleotides are TGTGCCAGCAGCTTACTAGCGGGAGGGGCTAGCTCCTACAATGAGCAGTTCTTC. Its protein product is CASSLLAGGASSYNEQFF.

This clonotype was observed at least ten times. The chain links TRBV28 to TRBJ1-2; no definite D call. The CDR3 covers 16 residues. Germline assignment: CDR1 MDHEN and CDR2 SYDVKM. Deletions cut 4 bases from V and 1 base from J, with 16 bases between. The CDR3 DNA follows: TGTGCCAGCAGTTCCCGACAATCCTGGGGTAACTATGGCTACACCTTC. The encoded protein is CASSSRQSWGNYGYTF.

This clonotype showed up many times. A read error may account for a junction end that differs from germline. The J gene is TRBJ1-2, the V gene TRBV19; 9 positions match TRBD1. Germline CDR1 is LNHDA and CDR2 is SQIVND (reference sequence). The CDR3 contains 14 residues. CDR3 protein: CASSQTGTGIGHTF. The CDR3 DNA sequence: TGTGCCAGTAGCCAGACGGGGACAGGGATTGGCCACACCTTC.

The rearrangement joins TRBV14 to TRBJ1-4, with 9 bases fitting TRBD1. CDR1 is SGHDN and CDR2 is FVKESK in the germline V gene. The length of the CDR3 is 16 residues. Losses at the gene ends were 4 bases for V and 13 bases for J; bases not matched to a gene: 16. The CDR3 DNA sequence: TGTGCCAGCAGCCTCGGGACAGGGTTGGTGGGACGAACACTGTTTTTT. This translates into CASSLGTGLVGRTLFF.

This clonotype was observed many times. The chain carries TRBV5-1 and TRBJ2-2; D gene uncertain. Trimming took off 1 base at V and 7 bases at J, with 5 bases between the two ends. CDR1 is SGHRS, CDR2 YFSETQ, per germline. The CDR3 spans 12 residues. CDR3 protein: CASSLSGGELFF. The CDR3, as DNA: TGCGCCAGCAGCTTGTCTGGCGGGGAGCTGTTTTTT.

This clonotype came up many times. This chain joins TRBV7-2 and TRBJ2-3, with D uncertain. The CDR3 is 13 residues long. CDR1 is SGHTA and CDR2 is FQGNSA in the germline V gene. The V gene lost 5 bases and the J gene lost 6 bases, with 12 bases spanning the gap. The chain's CDR3 is CASSPEGLDTQYF. The DNA of the CDR3 is TGTGCCAGCAGCCCCGAAGGGCTTGATACGCAGTATTTT.

Details on this clonotype: This may be a read error: a much more frequent sequence differs by one nucleotide. The gene calls are TRBV7-9 and TRBJ1-1; D might be TRBD1 (6 bases). This CDR3 is 15 amino acids long. Germline V CDR1 and CDR2: SEHNR, FQNEAQ (reference sequence). The CDR3 spells CASSWGGAGNTEAVF. Written as DNA, the CDR3 is TGTGCCAGCAGCTGGGGGGGGGCAGGGAATACTGAAGCTGTCTTT.

This clonotype was detected many times. The chain uses TRBV19 and TRBJ1-4; D possibly corresponds to TRBD1 (6 bases). From germline, CDR1 is LNHDA and CDR2 SQIVND (reference sequence). The length of the CDR3 is 13 residues. Trimming removed 6 bases from V and 4 bases from J, with 9 bases in between. The CDR3 reads CASRAGVNEKLFF. CDR3 nucleotides: TGTGCCAGTAGGGCAGGGGTTAATGAAAAACTGTTTTTT.

This clonotype was counted ten times or more. V gene TRBV15 combines with J gene TRBJ2-7, with D tentatively TRBD1 (6 bases). V lost 0 bases and J 2 bases, leaving 11 bases between the germline ends. CDR3 length equals 15 residues. Germline loops: CDR1 LNHNV, CDR2 YYDKDF (reference sequence). CDR3 DNA sequence: TGTGCCACCAGCAGAGATGACGGACAGACCTACGAGCAGTACTTC. Translating it yields CATSRDDGQTYEQYF.

Comment on this clonotype: A much larger clone lies one base from this, so it may be a read error. J is TRBJ2-7 and V is TRBV6-1, with D perhaps TRBD1 (6 bases). Germline CDR1 reads MNHNS; CDR2 reads SASEGT. The CDR3 sequence is 13 residues long. V dropped 8 bases and J dropped 0 bases, with 11 bases sitting between them. This chain's CDR3 is CASGGVSSYEQYF. CDR3 nucleotides: TGTGCCAGCGGGGGCGTTAGCTCCTACGAGCAGTACTTC.

This clonotype was seen at least ten times. The rearrangement uses TRBV6-1 and TRBJ2-7; 10 positions match TRBD2. Trimming at V came to 8 bases and at J to 7 bases, leaving 11 bases not matched to a gene. From germline, CDR1 is MNHNS and CDR2 SASEGT. This CDR3 spans 14 amino acids. CDR3 nucleotide sequence: TGTGCCAGCCACTTCAGGACTAGCGGCCAGGAGCAGTACTTC. The encoded protein is CASHFRTSGQEQYF.

This clonotype occurred a few times. It may be a read error: a sequence one base away is much more abundant. This sequence joins TRBV6-4 and TRBJ2-1, with 7 bases fitting TRBD2. CDR3 length equals 14 residues. V lost 8 bases and J lost 15; bases outside the gene matches: 19. Germline CDR1 MRHNA, CDR2 SNTAGT. CDR3 sequence: CASLLWGGYDVRFF. CDR3 coding DNA: TGTGCCAGCCTACTCTGGGGAGGGTATGATGTTCGGTTCTTC.

In the case of this clonotype: The CDR3 does not close with the conserved phenylalanine or tryptophan, likely indicating a read error. The V and J genes are TRBV24-1 and TRBJ2-7; D ambiguous. The germline CDR1 and CDR2 sequences are KGHDR and SFDVKD. The CDR3 is made up of 12 amino acids. The CDR3 bases are TGTGCCACCAGTAATTTTTTAGGAGAGCAGTACCCC. Translation: CATSNFLGEQYP.

Ten or more counts support this clonotype. The V gene is TRBV19, the J gene TRBJ2-5, with 7 bases lining up with TRBD1. CDR1 is LNHDA, CDR2 SQIVND, per germline (reference sequence). The CDR3 spans 15 residues. V was pared by 3 bases and J by 2 bases, with 6 bases of the junction left unmatched. The CDR3 region has the DNA TGTGCCAGTAGTATGACCGGGACAGCTCAAGAGACCCAGTACTTC. This codes for CASSMTGTAQETQYF.

A remark on this clonotype: Here the CDR3 omits its conserved ending phenylalanine or tryptophan, so a read error is the likely source. This chain connects TRBV11-2 to TRBJ2-1, with D perhaps TRBD2 (6 bases). The CDR3 totals 17 residues. CDR1 is SGHAT, CDR2 FQNNGV, per germline. The V and J ends lost 1 base and 6 bases respectively, with 19 bases between them. Here the CDR3 reads CASSLATRGAGVNEQFL. CDR3 in DNA: TGTGCCAGCAGCTTAGCCACGCGGGGTGCCGGGGTCAATGAGCAGTTCCTC.

This clonotype was observed at least ten times. V usage is TRBV6-2 or TRBV6-3 and J usage is TRBJ2-7; the match to TRBD1 covers 8 bases. With 6 bases clipped from V and 2 bases from J, the junction kept 9 bases outside the gene matches. The CDR3 extends over 15 amino acids. Germline lookup yields CDR1 MNHEY and CDR2 SVGEGT. CDR3 amino acids: CASSHGQGATYEQYF. CDR3 in DNA: TGTGCCAGCAGCCATGGGCAGGGGGCGACCTACGAGCAGTACTTC.

V and J are TRBV4-2 and TRBJ2-1, with 9 bases aligning to TRBD2. This CDR3 is built from 18 residues. The V gene end was trimmed by 5 bases and the J gene end by 1 base; junction bases not matched to a gene: 12. Germline V lookup: CDR1 LGHNA, CDR2 YNFKEQ. CDR3 sequence (DNA): TGTGCCAGCAGCGGGAAAGGATTAGCGGGGGAATCCTACAATGAGCAGTTCTTC. Its protein is CASSGKGLAGESYNEQFF.

The J gene is TRBJ1-2, the V gene TRBV5-1, with 9 bases identical to TRBD1. The CDR3 consists of 18 residues. Germline V lookup: CDR1 SGHRS, CDR2 YFSETQ. Germline trimming cut 4 bases from V and 8 bases from J; bases unmatched to any gene: 21. CDR3 region: CASSLEGGGQGTIRGYTF. CDR3 nucleotides: TGCGCCAGCAGCCTGGAGGGAGGTGGACAGGGGACTATTAGAGGCTACACCTTC.

Concerning this clonotype: Just one base apart from a much larger clone, this may be a read error. The J gene is TRBJ2-2, the V gene TRBV4-2; tentatively, D is TRBD2 (5 bases). Germline CDR1 and CDR2: LGHNA and YNFKEQ. The CDR3 has 16 residues. CDR3 region: CASGQDERGPAGELFF. CDR3 bases: TGTGCCAGCGGCCAAGATGAGAGAGGGCCGGCCGGGGAGCTGTTTTTT.

This clonotype was picked up many times. The rearrangement uses TRBV4-2 and TRBJ2-7; D not resolved. There are 11 residues in the CDR3. CDR1 is LGHNA and CDR2 is YNFKEQ in the germline V gene. The germline V and J ends were trimmed by 7 bases and 3 bases, with 7 bases remaining between them. CDR3: CASNSGYEQYF. For the CDR3, the DNA is TGTGCCAGCAACTCGGGCTACGAGCAGTACTTC.

The table lists this clonotype with many counts. The chain couples TRBV30 to TRBJ2-2, with 10 nucleotides matching TRBD1. This CDR3 region has 15 residues. CDR1 GTSNPN and CDR2 SVGIG come from the germline V gene (reference sequence). V was pared by 8 bases and J by 7 bases, with 13 bases of the junction left unmatched. The CDR3 sequence is CAGVGTGAFLGELFF. DNA for the CDR3: TGTGCCGGGGTGGGGACAGGGGCCTTCCTCGGGGAGCTGTTTTTT.

This clonotype was detected many times. The genes are TRBV28 and TRBJ1-2; D remains unclear. This CDR3 spans 14 amino acids. From germline, CDR1 is MDHEN and CDR2 SYDVKM. Trimming stripped 7 bases from V and 5 bases from J, with 17 bases between. The CDR3 spells CASTVGSSRYGYTF. In nucleotides, the CDR3 is TGTGCCAGCACCGTAGGTTCGTCGCGGTATGGCTACACCTTC.